These 10 T cell receptor beta chains were sequenced from one sample in a study of beta chain features in type 1 diabetes (dated by TCRdb to between 2018 and 2020). The library was obtained by the immunoSEQ multiplex PCR assay. The entire amount of isolated RNA was reverse transcribed using the High Capacity cDNA Reverse Transcription Kit, so the sequenced TCRB transcripts were expressed ones. Here the immuneACCESS table is served through TCRdb, limited to in-frame sequences with V and J called. Missing clones are a known gap in these copies; in checked studies unresolved V genes cover under half, and the rest lacks a known reason. The sample table records 300,000 to 400,000 clones; roughly 8% of these occur just once. The ten top clones hold 0.44% of the sample. The sequencing sample was made of central memory CD4+ T cells from blood. These receptors were taken from a woman aged 18-35 years in good health.

The CDR3 sequence is CASSLPTGGTEAFF. The CDR3 nucleotides read TGTGCCAGCAGCTTACCGACAGGGGGCACTGAAGCTTTCTTT. The chain has TRBV7-2 and TRBJ1-1; the match to TRBD1 covers 9 bases. Germline lookup yields CDR1 SGHTA and CDR2 FQGNSA. The V and J ends lost 2 bases and 4 bases, in that order; junction bases with no gene match: 2. The CDR3 sequence is 14 residues long. Full variable domain (outside the CDR3, taken from reference TRBV7-2 and TRBJ1-1): GAGVSQSPSNKVTEKGKDVELRCDPISGHTALYWYRQSLGQGLEFLIYFQGNSAPDKSGLPSDRFSAERTGGSVSTLTIQRTQQEDSAVYLCASSLPTGGTEAFFGQGTRLTVV.

The chain recombines TRBV29-1 with TRBJ2-7, with D possibly being TRBD1 (6 bases). The CDR3 length is 13 residues. With 3 bases removed from V and 3 bases from J, the gap between germline ends came to 12 bases. CDR1 and CDR2 from the germline V gene are SQVTM and ANQGSEA. Written as DNA, the CDR3 is TGCAGCGTTGAGGGGGCGGGCGACTACGAGCAGTACTTC. It codes for CSVEGAGDYEQYF.

The V call is TRBV6-6, the J call TRBJ2-2; the D gene is possibly TRBD2 (6 bases). Trimming pared 4 bases from V and 6 bases from J, leaving 15 bases between. Germline lookup yields CDR1 MNHNY and CDR2 SVGAGI (reference sequence). This CDR3 contains 15 residues. Here the CDR3 reads CASSLEGRFSGELFF. The CDR3 DNA reads TGTGCCAGCAGTTTGGAGGGCCGGTTCTCCGGGGAGCTGTTTTTT.

In this sample, this clone turned up a few times. The chain is built from TRBV28 and TRBJ1-1; a possible D gene is TRBD1 (6 bases). The germline V gene has CDR1 MDHEN and CDR2 SYDVKM. The V end was cut by 6 bases, the J end by 10 bases, with 18 bases between. This CDR3 comprises 13 residues. The CDR3 loop reads CASRVPGAGGAFF. The DNA for the CDR3 is TGTGCCAGCAGAGTTCCGGGGGCCGGGGGAGCTTTCTTT.

This clone was picked up a small number of times. CDR3 sequence: CASSSGTSIYEQYF. The CDR3 bases are TGTGCCAGCAGTTCCGGGACTAGCATCTACGAGCAGTACTTC. The V and J genes are TRBV28 and TRBJ2-7, with 9 nucleotides matching TRBD2. The CDR3 is made up of 14 amino acids. Germline-derived CDR1 and CDR2 are MDHEN and SYDVKM. J was trimmed by 3 bases and V by 4 bases; bases with no gene match: 4.

A note on this clone: The sample has other DNA sequences that encode this CDR3 too. The chain combines TRBV7-8 with TRBJ2-2; D call uncertain. The CDR3 is 14 residues long. Trimming removed 1 base from V and 3 bases from J, with 6 bases in between. Germline V gene sequence: CDR1 SGHVS, CDR2 FQNEAQ. CDR3 coding DNA: TGTGCCAGCAGCTTAGTGGCACACACCGGGGAGCTGTTTTTT. This translates into CASSLVAHTGELFF.

J is TRBJ1-4 and V is TRBV7-2; D may be TRBD1 (5 bases). Germline assignment: CDR1 SGHTA and CDR2 FQGNSA. The CDR3 totals 13 residues. Trimming shortened V by 5 bases and J by 5 bases, and 9 bases separated the two germline ends. For the CDR3, the DNA is TGTGCCAGCAGCACGGGGCGGAATGAAAAACTGTTTTTT. Its protein product is CASSTGRNEKLFF.

A few counts support this clone. The chain is built from TRBV19 and TRBJ2-6, with 7 bases matching TRBD1. Germline V gene data show CDR1 as LNHDA and CDR2 as SQIVND (reference sequence). V shed 7 bases and J 4 bases; nucleotides not matched to a gene: 4. The CDR3 has 14 residues. This chain's CDR3 is CASTRGQGANVLTF. As DNA, the CDR3 is TGTGCCAGTACGAGGGGGCAAGGGGCCAACGTCCTGACTTTC.

In its sample, this clone was seen a few times. V gene TRBV7-3 combines with J gene TRBJ2-1; 14 bases are a match to TRBD2. The V gene's germline CDR1 is SGHTA and CDR2 FQGTGA. The J segment lost 6 bases and the V segment lost 5 bases, leaving 6 bases of the junction unmatched. The CDR3 sequence is 16 residues long. CDR3 DNA sequence: TGTGCCAGCAGCGTCCCGGGGACTAGCGGGAGCAATGAGCAGTTCTTC. Its protein product is CASSVPGTSGSNEQFF.

This clone was seen only a few times. This chain uses TRBV6-6 with TRBJ2-7, with 7 positions matching TRBD1. The junction had 13 bases not matched to a gene; V was cut back by 4 bases and J by 4 bases. The germline gives CDR1 MNHNY, CDR2 SVGAGI (reference sequence). The CDR3 consists of 16 residues. The CDR3 here is CASSSKGQGVDYEQYF. CDR3 nucleotide sequence: TGTGCCAGCAGTTCAAAGGGTCAGGGGGTCGATTACGAGCAGTACTTC.